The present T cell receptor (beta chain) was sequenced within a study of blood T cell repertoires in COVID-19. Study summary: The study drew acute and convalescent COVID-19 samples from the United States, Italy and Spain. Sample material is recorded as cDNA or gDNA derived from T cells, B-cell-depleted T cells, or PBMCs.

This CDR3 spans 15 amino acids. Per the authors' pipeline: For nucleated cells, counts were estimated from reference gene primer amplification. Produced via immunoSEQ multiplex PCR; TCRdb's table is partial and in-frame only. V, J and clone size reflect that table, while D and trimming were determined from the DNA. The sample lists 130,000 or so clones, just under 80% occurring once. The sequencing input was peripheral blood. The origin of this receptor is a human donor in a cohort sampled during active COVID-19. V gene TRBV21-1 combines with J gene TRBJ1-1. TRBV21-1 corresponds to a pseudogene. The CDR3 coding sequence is TGTGCCAGCAGCAAAGTGGGCGGGATGAACACTGAAGCTTTCTTT. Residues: CASSKVGGMNTEAFF.